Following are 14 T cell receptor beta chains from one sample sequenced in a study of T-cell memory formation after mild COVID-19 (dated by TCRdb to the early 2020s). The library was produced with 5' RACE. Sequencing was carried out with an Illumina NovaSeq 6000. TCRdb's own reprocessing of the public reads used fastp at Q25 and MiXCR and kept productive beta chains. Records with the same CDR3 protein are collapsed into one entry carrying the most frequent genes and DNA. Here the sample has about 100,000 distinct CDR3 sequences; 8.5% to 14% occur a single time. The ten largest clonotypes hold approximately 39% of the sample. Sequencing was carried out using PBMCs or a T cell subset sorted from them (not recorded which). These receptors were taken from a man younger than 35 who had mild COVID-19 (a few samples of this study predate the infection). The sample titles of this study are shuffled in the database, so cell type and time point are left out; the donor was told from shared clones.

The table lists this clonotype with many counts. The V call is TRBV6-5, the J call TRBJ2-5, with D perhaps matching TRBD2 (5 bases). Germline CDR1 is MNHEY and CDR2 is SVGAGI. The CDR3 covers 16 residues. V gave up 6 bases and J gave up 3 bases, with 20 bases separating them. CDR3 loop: CASSRGPFIGKETQYF. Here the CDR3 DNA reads TGTGCCAGCAGCCGCGGGCCTTTTATTGGGAAAGAGACCCAGTACTTC.

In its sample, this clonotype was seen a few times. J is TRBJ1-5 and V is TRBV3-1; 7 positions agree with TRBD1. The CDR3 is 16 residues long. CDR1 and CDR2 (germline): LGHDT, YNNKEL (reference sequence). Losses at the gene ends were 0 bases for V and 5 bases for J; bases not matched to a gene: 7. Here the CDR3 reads CASSQDRGRGDQPQHF. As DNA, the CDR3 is TGTGCCAGCAGCCAAGATAGGGGGCGCGGGGATCAGCCCCAGCATTTT.

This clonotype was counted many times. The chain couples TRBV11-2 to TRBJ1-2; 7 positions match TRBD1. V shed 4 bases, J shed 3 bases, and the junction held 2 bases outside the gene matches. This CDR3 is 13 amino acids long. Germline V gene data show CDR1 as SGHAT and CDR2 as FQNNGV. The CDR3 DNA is TGTGCCAGCAGCTCCGGGACAGACTATGGCTACACCTTC. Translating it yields CASSSGTDYGYTF. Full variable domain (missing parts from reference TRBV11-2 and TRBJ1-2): EAGVAQSPRYKIIEKRQSVAFWCNPISGHATLYWYQQILGQGPKLLIQFQNNGVVDDSQLPKDRFSAERLKGVDSTLKIQPAKLEDSAVYLCASSSGTDYGYTFGSGTRLTVV.

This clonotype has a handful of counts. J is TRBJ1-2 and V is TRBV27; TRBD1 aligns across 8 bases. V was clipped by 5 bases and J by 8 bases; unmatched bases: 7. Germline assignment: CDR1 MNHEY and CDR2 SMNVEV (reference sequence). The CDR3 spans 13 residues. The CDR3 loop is CASSGRTGYGYTF. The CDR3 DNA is TGTGCCAGCAGTGGACGGACAGGGTACGGCTACACCTTC.

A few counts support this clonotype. The CDR3 region is CASSLEGTEVYQYNSPLHF. In DNA, the CDR3 is TGTGCCAGCAGCTTAGAGGGGACGGAAGTTTACCAATATAATTCACCCCTCCACTTT. The chain joins TRBV7-9 to TRBJ1-6, with a weak D call TRBD1 (5 bases). CDR3 length equals 19 residues. Germline-derived CDR1 and CDR2 are SEHNR and FQNEAQ (reference sequence). V was shortened by 1 base and J by 4 bases, with 20 bases between the two germline ends.

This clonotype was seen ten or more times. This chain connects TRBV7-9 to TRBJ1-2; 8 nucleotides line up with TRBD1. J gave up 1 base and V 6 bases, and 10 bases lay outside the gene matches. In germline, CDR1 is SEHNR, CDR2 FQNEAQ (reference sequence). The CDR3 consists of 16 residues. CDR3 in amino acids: CASRYLTGQVNYGYTF. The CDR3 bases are TGTGCCAGCAGATATTTGACGGGACAGGTTAACTATGGCTACACCTTC.

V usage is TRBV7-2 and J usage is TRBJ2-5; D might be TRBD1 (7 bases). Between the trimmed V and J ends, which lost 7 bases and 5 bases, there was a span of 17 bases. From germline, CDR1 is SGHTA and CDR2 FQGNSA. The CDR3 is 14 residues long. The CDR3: CASTPFRGTETQYF. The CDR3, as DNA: TGTGCCAGCACCCCGTTCAGGGGGACTGAGACCCAGTACTTC.

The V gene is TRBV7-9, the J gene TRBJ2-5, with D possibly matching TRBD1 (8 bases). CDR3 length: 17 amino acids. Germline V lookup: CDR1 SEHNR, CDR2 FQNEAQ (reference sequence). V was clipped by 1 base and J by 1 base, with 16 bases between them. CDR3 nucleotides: TGTGCCAGCAGCTTAGACAGGGGGGGCCCAGTCCAAGAGACCCAGTACTTC. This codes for CASSLDRGGPVQETQYF.

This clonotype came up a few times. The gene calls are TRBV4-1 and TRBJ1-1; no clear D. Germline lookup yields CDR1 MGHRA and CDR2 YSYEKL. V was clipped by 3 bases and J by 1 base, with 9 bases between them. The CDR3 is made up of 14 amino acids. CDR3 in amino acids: CASSQSDGNTEAFF. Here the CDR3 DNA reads TGCGCCAGCAGCCAGTCGGACGGGAACACTGAAGCTTTCTTT.

In DNA, the CDR3 is TGTGCCAGCAGACCGACGGGGGTATCCTACAATGAGCAGTTCTTC. This sequence encodes CASRPTGVSYNEQFF. The rearrangement links TRBV12-3 or TRBV12-4 to TRBJ2-1; tentatively, D is TRBD2 (6 bases). The CDR3 contains 15 residues. V was trimmed by 6 bases and J by 1 base, leaving 13 bases between them.

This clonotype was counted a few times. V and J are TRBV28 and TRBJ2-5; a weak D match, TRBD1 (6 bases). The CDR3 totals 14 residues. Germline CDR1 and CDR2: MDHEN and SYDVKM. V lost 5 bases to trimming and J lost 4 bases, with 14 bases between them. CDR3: CASSGPRGGETQYF. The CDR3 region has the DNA TGTGCCAGCAGTGGACCCAGGGGCGGAGAGACCCAGTACTTC.

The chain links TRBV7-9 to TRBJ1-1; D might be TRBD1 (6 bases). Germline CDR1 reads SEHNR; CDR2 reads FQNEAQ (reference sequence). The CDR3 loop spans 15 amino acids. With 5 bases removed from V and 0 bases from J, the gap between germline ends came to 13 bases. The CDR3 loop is CASSRGPGLNTEAFF. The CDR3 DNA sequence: TGTGCCAGCAGCCGGGGGCCAGGGTTGAACACTGAAGCTTTCTTT.

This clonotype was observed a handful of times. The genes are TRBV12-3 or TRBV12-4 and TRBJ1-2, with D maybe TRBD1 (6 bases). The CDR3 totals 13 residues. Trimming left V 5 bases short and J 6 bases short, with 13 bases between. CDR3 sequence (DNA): TGTGCCAGCAGTGCGAGGGGGGACAATGGCTACACCTTC. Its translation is CASSARGDNGYTF.

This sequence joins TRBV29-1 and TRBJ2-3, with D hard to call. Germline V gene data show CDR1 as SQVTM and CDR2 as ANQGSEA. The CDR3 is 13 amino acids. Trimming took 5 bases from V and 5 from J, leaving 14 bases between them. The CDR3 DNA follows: TGCAGCGTTTCAGGTCTTTTCAGAGATACGCAGTATTTT. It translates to CSVSGLFRDTQYF.